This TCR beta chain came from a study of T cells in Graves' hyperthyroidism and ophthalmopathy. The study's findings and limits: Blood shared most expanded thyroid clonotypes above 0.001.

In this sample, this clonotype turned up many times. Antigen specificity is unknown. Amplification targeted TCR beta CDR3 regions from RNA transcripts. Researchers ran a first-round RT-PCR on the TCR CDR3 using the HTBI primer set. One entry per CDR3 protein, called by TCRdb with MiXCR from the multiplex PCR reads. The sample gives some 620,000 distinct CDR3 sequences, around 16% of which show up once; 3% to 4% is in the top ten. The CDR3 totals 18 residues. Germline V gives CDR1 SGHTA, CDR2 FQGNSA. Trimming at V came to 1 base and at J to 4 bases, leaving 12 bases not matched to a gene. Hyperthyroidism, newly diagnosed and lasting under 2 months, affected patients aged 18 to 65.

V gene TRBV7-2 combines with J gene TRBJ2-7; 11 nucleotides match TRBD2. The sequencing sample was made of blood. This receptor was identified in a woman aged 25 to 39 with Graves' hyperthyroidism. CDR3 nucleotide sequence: TGTGCCAGCAGCTTAGGTACTAGCGGGAGCGCGATTTTTTACGAGCAGTACTTC. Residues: CASSLGTSGSAIFYEQYF.